This paragraph reports one T cell receptor beta chain. Its target antigen remains unknown. Base quality data are lacking; no much larger clone is found one base away. The collaborating institutions used their own protocols to collect whole blood in K2EDTA tubes. For TCRbeta analysis, collaborators shipped samples as frozen whole blood, isolated PBMCs, or DNA extracted from either of those sample types. This entry belongs to a study of blood T cell repertoires in COVID-19 (TCRdb year 2020). About the investigation overall: The collaborator samples originated in the United States, Italy and Spain and spanned the acute and convalescent phases of COVID-19. The prospective study material was composed of cDNA or gDNA derived from T cells, B-cell-depleted T cells, or PBMCs. Subjects who had been exposed to COVID-19, were actively infected with it, or had recovered from it provided the deeply sampled blood TCRbeta repertoires that made up the dataset. The repertoires were made available in a free public database intended to serve as a resource for research on the immune response to SARS-CoV-2. Samples were obtained from the ongoing ImmuneRACE study (first 160 participants) and from 1,000 to 1,500 subjects provided by 6 global collaborators. A de-identified subject ID, COVID-19 status, age in years and sex were almost always included in the sample metadata. Where available, HLA class I and class II types were taken from metadata supplied by the sample provider and were not determined by assay-based typing. Overall results and qualifications from the work: The amount of clinical and demographic metadata varied by source and participant and was provided uncurated.

CDR1 and CDR2, per the germline V gene, are SGHDT and YYEEEE. At the junction V is shortened by 6 bases and J by 4 bases, with 16 bases in between. The CDR3 runs 14 amino acids, cysteine and phenylalanine included. The kept DNA is CDR3 alone, 42 bases in frame from the first base. TCRbeta CDR3 regions were amplified from genomic DNA using the immunoSEQ Assay, a bias-controlled multiplex PCR. In the paper's pipeline: Nucleated cell counts per sample were estimated from amplification of reference gene primers within the assay. Sequence reads were collapsed and filtered to measure the absolute abundance of every unique TCRbeta CDR3 rearrangement. For each sample, productive Simpson clonality was calculated as the square root of Simpson's diversity index over productive rearrangements. Here the immuneACCESS table is served through TCRdb, limited to in-frame sequences with V and J called. Missing clones are a known gap in these copies; in checked studies unresolved V genes cover under half, and the rest lacks a known reason. The V and J calls and the clone size are those of that table, but D and trimming were determined from the DNA. This sample has 56,000 or so clones in its table, and roughly 88% of those were observed once. Less than 20% of the sample is in the top ten clones.

The clonotype was recovered from an elderly woman with active COVID-19. Material: peripheral blood. The V and J genes are TRBV5-6 and TRBJ2-5; TRBD1 could be the D gene, as 5 bases match. The DNA sequence is as follows: TGTGCCAGCACCCATATGGGGCCCCCAGAGACCCAGTACTTC. Translated, this gives CASTHMGPPETQYF.